The entry that follows covers one T cell receptor (beta chain) sequence. This clonotype was observed many times. No cognate antigen has been identified for it. Base qualities are not recorded, but no much larger clone differs from it by a single base. The data were obtained in a study of blood T cells in healthy people across ages (dated by TCRdb to the mid-2010s). The study in broad terms: In model experiments, template switching captured about one uniquely barcoded TCR beta cDNA molecule for every two T cells. To track age-related changes in TCR beta repertoire diversity, the study relied on deep sequencing normalized with unique cDNA molecular identifiers. Donors were grouped into four age groups: young (average 16 years), middle-aged (39), aged (approximately 58) and long-lived (about 82). The study analyzed two additional independent replicas of 1 million unique cDNA reads from the same blood draw for two donors, one aged 18 to 30 and one aged 80 or older. To avoid experimental bias, donors of different ages were randomly spread across the sequencing lanes.

Overall study outcomes, separate from this receptor: Bulk unsorted PBMC profiling prevented conclusive comparison of naive and antigen-experienced compartments. The percentage of naive T cells measured by flow cytometry correlated strongly with observed TCR beta diversity. Compared with the aged group, more naive CD4+ T cells, fewer expanded clones and increased TCR diversity were shown by the long-lived group, suggesting age selection. Donor CMV infection status was unknown, potentially confounding age-related changes in expanded clonotypes. Estimates of total diversity from one million sequenced T cells were regarded as lower bounds and underestimates. Observed TCR beta diversity per million T cells fell roughly linearly with age, and a significant reduction was already apparent by age around 40.

Donors were 30 to 45 systemically healthy Caucasian individuals from Russia aged about 6 to 100 years. Approximately 10 milliliters of peripheral blood were collected from each donor into EDTA-treated Vacutainer tubes. Ficoll-Paque density-gradient centrifugation was used to isolate PBMCs, with at least 6.5 million per sample. Total RNA was extracted from PBMCs with Trizol reagent, with at least 5.5 micrograms obtained per sample. The percentages of naive CD45RAhigh/CD27high T cells were determined by flow cytometry on a PBMC aliquot from every donor. For this chain, trimming is 6 bases at the V end and 4 bases at the J end, and the number of junction bases without a gene match is 4. There are 14 amino acids in the CDR3, from cysteine to phenylalanine inclusive. Only CDR3 DNA remains: 42 bases, in frame from the first base. Via the germline V gene, CDR1 is MNHEY and CDR2 SVGAGI. Library method: 5' RACE. Reads for this sample came from an Illumina HiSeq 2500. The second PCR ran for about 6 to 11 cycles and used a J-beta primer mix along with a sample-barcoded 5' primer. A template-switch 5' adaptor carrying 12 random nucleotides introduced a unique molecular identifier onto each TCR beta cDNA molecule. Each sample yielded at least 3 million CDR3-containing paired-end reads. All of the RNA was converted into first-strand cDNA using the Mint cDNA synthesis kit, with a TRBC-specific oligonucleotide serving as the primer. Following uracil-DNA glycosylase treatment, a first 18-cycle PCR with universal primers M1SS and BC2_uni_R was performed on all cDNA. Processing in the source paper ran as follows. For normalization, 1 million high-quality reads were randomly selected from each sample, with every read carrying a distinct molecular identifier. Reads sharing molecular identifiers were discarded rather than binned into consensus sequences. MiTCR, set to a Q25 quality threshold and the strictest error-elimination algorithm, was used for CDR3 identification, clonotype clustering and error correction. A nonparametric unseen species model using Euler transformation provided a lower-bound estimate of total TCR beta diversity. In-frame beta chains were kept once TCRdb had trimmed the public reads at Q25 with fastp and called clones with MiXCR. Identical CDR3 proteins give one entry, which carries the most common genes and DNA. The authors' filters were not applied to this entry. The sample table contains some 670,000 distinct CDR3 sequences; only one count was recorded for 40% to 65% of them. Together, the top ten hold approximately 15% of the sample.

The receptor was isolated from an elderly woman in good health. The specimen sequenced was blood. Rearrangement joined TRBV6-5 to TRBJ2-7, and TRBD2 aligns with 12 junction nucleotides. For the CDR3, the sequence is CASSEGLAGYEQYF. The sequence in DNA is TGTGCCAGCAGCGAGGGACTAGCGGGTTACGAGCAGTACTTC.